This T cell receptor (beta chain) was found in a study of blood T cell repertoires in COVID-19. Study background: Acute-phase and convalescent COVID-19 samples originated in the United States, Italy and Spain.

After removal of 5 bases from V and 4 bases from J, the junction contained 7 bases not matched to a gene. This CDR3 has 14 residues. Per the germline V gene, CDR1 is KGHSH and CDR2 is LQKENI. Using immunoSEQ multiplex PCR, the repertoire was profiled, and TCRdb retains in-frame clones only, with some absent. The table shows about 110,000 clones, with 76% occurring only once. The J gene is TRBJ2-7, the V gene TRBV18, with 8 bases lining up with TRBD1. This clonotype was obtained from a woman aged 80 or over with acute or convalescent COVID-19. The sequenced material came from peripheral blood. CDR3: CASSAGQGSYEQYF. CDR3 DNA sequence: TGTGCCAGCTCAGCAGGACAGGGAAGTTACGAGCAGTACTTC.